Given below is one T cell receptor beta chain in context. Its specificity is not known. The data originate from a study of cytomegalovirus exposure and HLA in healthy donors. General study findings and limits: Sequencing likely generated an artifact that appeared as a cluster of highly shared sequence variants.

This CDR3 comprises 14 residues. Trimming pared 1 base from V and 0 bases from J, leaving 7 bases between. Germline CDR1 is SNHLY and CDR2 is FYNNEI. PCR employed 60 Vbeta and 13 Jbeta primers. The method was immunoSEQ multiplex PCR; TCRdb's version includes in-frame clones alone and lacks a portion of them. The table lists roughly 150,000 clones, approximately 88% of them singletons, with around 1.6% in the top ten. Sequenced input: PBMCs. The chain recombines TRBV2 with TRBJ2-7; D call uncertain. This receptor was obtained from a woman aged 18-29 years in good health and CMV-seronegative. Here the CDR3 DNA reads TGTGCCAGCAGTGAAGAGCCGGGCTCCTACGAGCAGTACTTC. It translates to CASSEEPGSYEQYF.